One and the same sample provided the 26 T cell receptor beta chains below, sequenced in a study of blood T cell repertoires in COVID-19 (dated by TCRdb to the early 2020s). Libraries were prepared through the immunoSEQ multiplex PCR assay. TCRdb carries this immuneACCESS record with in-frame sequences only. Its versions omit some clonotypes, under half of them owing to an unresolved V gene in the studies checked, with the rest unexplained. The sample data list about 260,000 clones, and around 86% of these were observed just once. Of the sample, approximately 1.5% falls within the top ten clones. Material for sequencing was peripheral blood. The receptor set was obtained from a woman in her forties who had recovered from COVID-19.

V and J are TRBV4-2 and TRBJ2-3; D unclear. The ends were cut back, 5 bases at V and 0 bases at J, with 9 bases in the middle. Germline CDR1 LGHNA, CDR2 YNFKEQ. The length of the CDR3 is 14 residues. In DNA, the CDR3 is TGTGCCAGCAGCTCCTCGGGTAGCACAGATACGCAGTATTTT. Its protein product is CASSSSGSTDTQYF.

A single count supports this clone. V gene TRBV11-1 combines with J gene TRBJ1-4, with D maybe TRBD1 (5 bases). Germline CDR1 and CDR2: SGHAT and FQDESV (reference sequence). This CDR3 is built from 13 residues. Trimming stripped 6 bases from V and 5 bases from J, with 10 bases between. The chain's CDR3 is CASRRQPNEKLFF. The CDR3 DNA sequence: TGTGCCAGCAGAAGACAGCCAAATGAAAAACTGTTTTTT.

Regarding this clone: Different DNA sequences within this sample yield the same CDR3. The chain has TRBV6-2 or TRBV6-3 and TRBJ2-5; D gene uncertain. The ends were cut back, 3 bases at V and 5 bases at J, with 7 bases in the middle. The CDR3 extends over 12 amino acids. Looked up from germline, CDR1 is MNHEY and CDR2 is SVGEGT. The CDR3 DNA reads TGTGCCAGCAGTTATTCCGGGGAGACCCAGTACTTC. Amino acid sequence: CASSYSGETQYF.

The rearrangement joins TRBV7-2 to TRBJ1-2; no clear D. The CDR3 totals 16 residues. V dropped 5 bases and J dropped 4 bases, with 20 bases sitting between them. CDR1 is SGHTA and CDR2 is FQGNSA in the germline V gene. The CDR3 DNA reads as TGTGCCAGCAGCCCACGACATTCCTCGGCTGGCTATGGCTACACCTTC. Its protein product is CASSPRHSSAGYGYTF.

This rearrangement joins TRBV19 to TRBJ1-1, with D perhaps matching TRBD1 (5 bases). The germline gives CDR1 LNHDA, CDR2 SQIVND (reference sequence). V was cut by 5 bases and J by 5 bases, with 33 bases left in between. CDR3 length equals 20 residues. CDR3 amino acids: CASSWFGPRVQRGSNTEAFF. The CDR3, as DNA: TGTGCCAGTAGTTGGTTTGGACCAAGGGTACAACGGGGGAGTAATACTGAAGCTTTCTTT.

This chain links TRBV29-1 with TRBJ2-2; D assignment may be TRBD1 or TRBD2 (5 bases each). This CDR3 region has 12 residues. Germline lookup yields CDR1 SQVTM and CDR2 ANQGSEA. Trimming removed 7 bases from V and 1 base from J, with 7 bases in between. The CDR3 nucleotides are TGCAGCGGGGGGAGGAACACCGGGGAGCTGTTTTTT. It is translated as CSGGRNTGELFF.

Here the CDR3 DNA reads TGTGCTAGTGGTTTGAAGGGTGGGGGGACAGGGGAAACCTACGAGCAGTACTTC. This translates into CASGLKGGGTGETYEQYF. J is TRBJ2-7 and V is TRBV12-5; TRBD1 agrees at 10 bases. The CDR3 runs to 18 residues. CDR1 is LGHNT and CDR2 is FRNRAP in the germline V gene. V trimming: 2 bases; J trimming: 2 bases; junction bases outside the gene matches: 12.

This chain links TRBV19 with TRBJ1-2; no firm D call. Trimming pared 3 bases from V and 3 bases from J, leaving 8 bases between. There are 13 residues in the CDR3. Per the germline V gene, CDR1 is LNHDA and CDR2 is SQIVND (reference sequence). Here the CDR3 DNA reads TGTGCCAGTAGTATCGGGGTTCACTATGGCTACACCTTC. It is translated as CASSIGVHYGYTF.

The chain recombines TRBV18 with TRBJ2-3; the D is unclear. This CDR3 contains 11 residues. Trimming took off 6 bases at V and 2 bases at J, with 3 bases between the two ends. CDR1 and CDR2 (germline): KGHSH, LQKENI. CDR3 bases: TGTGCCAGCTCCTCCACAGATACGCAGTATTTT. This translates into CASSSTDTQYF.

The chain joins TRBV5-1 to TRBJ1-6; D might be TRBD1 (6 bases). Germline V gene lookup returns CDR1 SGHRS and CDR2 YFSETQ. This CDR3 region has 17 residues. V gave up 4 bases and J gave up 6 bases, with 20 bases separating them. CDR3 DNA: TGCGCCAGCAGCCCACTTTTACAGGGAGACCTTAATTCACCCCTCCACTTT. Its translation is CASSPLLQGDLNSPLHF.

This clone appeared a single time. The gene calls are TRBV19 and TRBJ1-5; D not certain. The CDR3 length is 15 residues. Germline V gives CDR1 LNHDA, CDR2 SQIVND (reference sequence). V was trimmed by 9 bases and J by 1 base, leaving 16 bases between them. The CDR3 protein is CASLQIPESNQPQHF. CDR3 coding DNA: TGTGCCAGCCTACAGATCCCCGAGAGCAATCAGCCCCAGCATTTT.

The chain couples TRBV5-1 to TRBJ2-7; D possibly corresponds to TRBD2 (6 bases). In germline, CDR1 is SGHRS, CDR2 YFSETQ. V lost 0 bases to trimming and J lost 6 bases, with 13 bases between them. The CDR3 contains 14 residues. DNA for the CDR3: TGCGCCAGCAGCTTGGATCCGGGAGCGGGCGAGCAGTACTTC. This sequence encodes CASSLDPGAGEQYF.

The V and J genes are TRBV9 and TRBJ2-5; 8 bases align to TRBD2. Trimming removed 0 bases from V and 0 bases from J; junction bases left unmatched: 1. The length of the CDR3 is 15 residues. Per the germline V gene, CDR1 is SGDLS and CDR2 is YYNGEE. The CDR3 sequence is CASSVGGGYQETQYF. The CDR3 DNA reads TGTGCCAGCAGCGTAGGCGGGGGGTACCAAGAGACCCAGTACTTC.

Here the CDR3 DNA reads TGTGCCAGCAGCTCCTACGGCAGGTTTTCCTACAATGAGCAGTTCTTC. Translating it yields CASSSYGRFSYNEQFF. The chain is built from TRBV7-8 and TRBJ2-1; D is ambiguous. Deletions cut 4 bases from V and 1 base from J, with 14 bases between. CDR1 is SGHVS and CDR2 is FQNEAQ in the germline V gene. The CDR3 is made up of 16 amino acids.

This chain links TRBV4-1 with TRBJ2-3; 10 nucleotides agree with TRBD2. The CDR3 totals 16 residues. In germline, CDR1 is MGHRA, CDR2 YSYEKL. The J segment lost 3 bases and the V segment lost 4 bases, leaving 7 bases of the junction unmatched. CDR3 protein: CASSPASGGATDTQYF. The CDR3 DNA reads TGCGCCAGCAGCCCGGCGAGCGGGGGGGCGACAGATACGCAGTATTTT.

The J gene is TRBJ2-7, the V gene TRBV5-6; 11 bases are a match to TRBD1. Per the germline V gene, CDR1 is SGHDT and CDR2 is YYEEEE. This CDR3 is 15 amino acids long. V was clipped by 5 bases and J by 6 bases; unmatched bases: 10. The CDR3 loop is CASRSVGQGAPEQYF. DNA for the CDR3: TGTGCCAGCAGATCCGTTGGACAGGGGGCTCCCGAGCAGTACTTC.

On this clone: The same CDR3 can be traced to other DNA sequences in this sample. The CDR3, as DNA: TGTGCCAGCTCACCACGTAGCGGAAACACCATATATTTT. Translated, it gives CASSPRSGNTIYF. The V call is TRBV18, the J call TRBJ1-3; D call uncertain. CDR1 is KGHSH and CDR2 is LQKENI in the germline V gene. The CDR3 has 13 amino acids. Between the trimmed V and J ends, which lost 1 base and 4 bases, there was a span of 5 bases.

This chain joins TRBV7-9 and TRBJ2-7; 12 bases line up with TRBD2. The germline V gene encodes CDR1 SEHNR and CDR2 FQNEAQ (reference sequence). This CDR3 comprises 16 residues. V lost 4 bases, J lost 0 bases, and 4 bases stayed unmatched. The CDR3 nucleotides are TGTGCCAGCAGCTCGAGACTAGCGGGAGACTCCTACGAGCAGTACTTC. Its translation is CASSSRLAGDSYEQYF.

The chain carries TRBV19 and TRBJ2-2; D ambiguous. Germline V gene sequence: CDR1 LNHDA, CDR2 SQIVND (reference sequence). The V end was cut by 3 bases, the J end by 4 bases, with 6 bases between. The CDR3 covers 13 residues. Written as DNA, the CDR3 is TGTGCCAGTAGTATCAGTTTCACCGGGGAGCTGTTTTTT. Encoded protein: CASSISFTGELFF.

CDR3 sequence reads: CASREPGGLRTGELFF. CDR3 DNA: TGTGCCAGCAGGGAGCCCGGGGGGCTGAGGACCGGGGAGCTGTTTTTT. This chain connects TRBV7-3 to TRBJ2-2, with a weak D call TRBD2 (7 bases). Germline CDR1 is SGHTA and CDR2 is FQGTGA. This CDR3 contains 16 residues. Trimming pared 6 bases from V and 5 bases from J, leaving 19 bases between.

The genes are TRBV5-4 and TRBJ2-1, with D perhaps TRBD1 (6 bases). This CDR3 has 13 residues. V was trimmed by 4 bases and J by 9 bases, leaving 14 bases between them. Germline assignment: CDR1 SGHNT and CDR2 YYREEE (reference sequence). This CDR3 is CASSPPVRGEQFF. For the CDR3, the DNA is TGTGCCAGCAGCCCACCCGTCAGGGGTGAGCAGTTCTTC. Based on the CDR3 plus reference TRBV5-4 and TRBJ2-1, the full variable domain is ETGVTQSPTHLIKTRGQQVTLRCSSQSGHNTVSWYQQALGQGPQFIFQYYREEENGRGNFPPRFSGLQFPNYSSELNVNALELDDSALYLCASSPPVRGEQFFGPGTRLTVL.

Of note for this clone: Sequence at one end of the junction differs from germline and may be a read error. J is TRBJ2-1 and V is TRBV4-1, with TRBD2 identical over 11 bases. The CDR3 has 13 residues. Germline CDR1 MGHRA, CDR2 YSYEKL. The CDR3 DNA sequence: TGCGCCAGCAGCCAGATAGCGGGGGGGCCATTGGTCTTC. This encodes CASSQIAGGPLVF.

The genes are TRBV2 and TRBJ1-2; 9 nucleotides align to TRBD1. The CDR3 loop spans 14 amino acids. Germline values: CDR1 SNHLY, CDR2 FYNNEI. V lost 5 bases to trimming and J lost 6 bases; unmatched junction nucleotides: 7. The CDR3 DNA follows: TGTGCCAGCAGTCCGACAGGGGGTTCGGATGGCTACACCTTC. Translation: CASSPTGGSDGYTF.

The count of this clone is one. The chain couples TRBV4-2 to TRBJ2-3; 15 bases match TRBD2. Germline-derived CDR1 and CDR2 are LGHNA and YNFKEQ. The CDR3 sequence is 18 residues long. V lost 1 base, J lost 4 bases, and 6 bases stayed unmatched. The CDR3 reads CASSQGGLAGGIADTQYF. The CDR3 DNA follows: TGTGCCAGCAGCCAAGGGGGACTAGCGGGGGGCATTGCAGATACGCAGTATTTT.

The gene calls are TRBV11-3 and TRBJ2-2, with TRBD1 identical over 7 bases. Germline assignment: CDR1 SGHNT and CDR2 YENEEA. The CDR3 extends over 14 amino acids. V was pared by 5 bases and J by 3 bases, with 3 bases of the junction left unmatched. The CDR3 protein is CASSRDSYTGELFF. CDR3 in DNA: TGTGCCAGCAGCAGGGACAGTTACACCGGGGAGCTGTTTTTT. Filled out from reference TRBV11-3 and TRBJ2-2, the complete variable domain reads EAGVVQSPRYKIIEKKQPVAFWCNPISGHNTLYWYLQNLGQGPELLIRYENEEAVDDSQLPKDRFSAERLKGVDSTLKIQPAELGDSAVYLCASSRDSYTGELFFGEGSRLTVL.

The chain recombines TRBV4-2 with TRBJ2-7; 8 nucleotides match TRBD1. Germline lookup yields CDR1 LGHNA and CDR2 YNFKEQ. This CDR3 comprises 16 residues. The V gene end was trimmed by 0 bases and the J gene end by 0 bases; junction bases not matched to a gene: 4. DNA for the CDR3: TGTGCCAGCAGCCAAGATAGGACAGGGAGCTCCTACGAGCAGTACTTC. As protein: CASSQDRTGSSYEQYF.